Below, 5 T cell receptor beta chains from the same sample are listed, as sequenced in a study of T cell responses to AZD1222 COVID-19 vaccine. Measured with immunoSEQ multiplex PCR; TCRdb has only the in-frame clones, and not every one. The table has about 120,000 clones, about 88% seen once. This specimen was peripheral blood, taken on day 0 of AZD1222 vaccination. These receptor sequences come from an adult in good health.

The rearrangement uses TRBV18 and TRBJ2-1; TRBD1 might be the D (7 bases). The CDR3 runs 16 residues. CDR1 and CDR2 from the germline V gene are KGHSH and LQKENI. The V end lost 3 bases, the J end lost 4 bases, and 16 bases lay between the germline ends. Here the CDR3 reads CASSPPAGTVYNEQFF. In nucleotides, the CDR3 is TGTGCCAGCTCACCGCCCGCGGGGACAGTTTACAATGAGCAGTTCTTC.

The rearrangement joins TRBV27 to TRBJ2-2; D may be TRBD1 (6 bases). The CDR3 totals 16 residues. Germline V lookup: CDR1 MNHEY, CDR2 SMNVEV (reference sequence). V was cut by 5 bases and J by 1 base, with 14 bases left in between. The CDR3 nucleotides read TGTGCCAGCAGTGCCCACAGGGTTGAGAACACCGGGGAGCTGTTTTTT. Translation gives CASSAHRVENTGELFF.

This clone was detected only once. V gene TRBV25-1 combines with J gene TRBJ2-7, with a tentative D call TRBD2 (5 bases). Trimming took off 10 bases at V and 0 bases at J, with 13 bases between the two ends. Germline V gene data show CDR1 as MGHDK and CDR2 as SYGVNS. The CDR3 has 13 amino acids. The DNA for the CDR3 is TGTGCCACCGAACCCGGGAACTCCTACGAGCAGTACTTC. It encodes CATEPGNSYEQYF.

This chain connects TRBV9 to TRBJ2-1; D is undetermined. Germline CDR1 is SGDLS and CDR2 is YYNGEE. V shed 0 bases and J shed 2 bases, with 3 bases lying between them. This CDR3 region has 13 residues. CDR3 protein: CASSVETYNEQFF. The CDR3 coding sequence is TGTGCCAGCAGCGTAGAAACCTACAATGAGCAGTTCTTC.

This sequence joins TRBV2 and TRBJ1-6, with 11 bases lining up with TRBD1. This CDR3 is 15 amino acids long. V shed 6 bases, J shed 7 bases, and the junction held 5 bases outside the gene matches. Germline V gives CDR1 SNHLY, CDR2 FYNNEI. This chain's CDR3 is CASRGTGGSNSPLHF. The CDR3 coding sequence is TGTGCCAGCAGGGGGACAGGGGGATCAAATTCACCCCTCCACTTT.